The next 13 T cell receptor beta chains were all read from a single sample in a study of control samples from healthy donors and cancer patients. Clones were sequenced by immunoSEQ multiplex PCR, and TCRdb holds only the in-frame ones, with some missing. This specimen shows 150,000 to 200,000 clones; the ten leading clones hold under 2.5%. Material for sequencing was blood. The receptors here all came from a woman under 40 in good health.

The J gene is TRBJ1-2, the V gene TRBV5-1; the D is unclear. V lost 6 bases, J lost 0 bases, and 12 bases lay in between. Germline V CDR1 and CDR2: SGHRS, YFSETQ. The CDR3 loop spans 14 amino acids. The CDR3 coding sequence is TGCGCCAGCAAATCGCCGGGGACTAACTATGGCTACACCTTC. Translation gives CASKSPGTNYGYTF.

On this clone: The junction departs from germline at one end; a sequencing error may be responsible. The rearrangement uses TRBV7-6 and TRBJ1-6; weak D call: TRBD1 (6 bases). The V gene's germline CDR1 is SGHVS and CDR2 FNYEAQ. CDR3 length equals 15 residues. CDR3 sequence (DNA): TGTGCCAGCAGCTTCCGGACAGCCTACAATTCACCCCTCCACTTT. This gives the protein CASSFRTAYNSPLHF.

For the CDR3, the DNA is TGTGCCAGCAGCCTCCCGGGGGGCGGGTCCTATAATTCACCCCTCCACTTT. This encodes CASSLPGGGSYNSPLHF. The gene calls are TRBV11-2 and TRBJ1-6, with a tentative D call TRBD1 (6 bases). This CDR3 is 17 amino acids long. The V and J ends lost 5 bases and 1 base respectively, with 15 bases between them. CDR1 and CDR2 from the germline V gene are SGHAT and FQNNGV.

CDR3: CASSYYPLRELYEQYF. CDR3 coding DNA: TGTGCCAGCAGTTACTACCCCCTCAGGGAGCTCTACGAGCAGTACTTC. This chain connects TRBV6-2 or TRBV6-3 to TRBJ2-7; D is perhaps TRBD1 or TRBD2 (5 bases each). The CDR3 spans 16 residues. Germline loops: CDR1 MNHEY, CDR2 SVGEGT. V was cut by 1 base and J by 3 bases, with 16 bases left in between.

Notes on this clone: One end of the junction is discordant with germline, which a read error may explain. The chain uses TRBV12-3 or TRBV12-4 and TRBJ2-1, with D possibly being TRBD2 (5 bases). The CDR3 totals 12 residues. The CDR3 coding sequence is TGTGCCAGCAGTTTTTTCCGGGATGAGCCGTTCTTC. This codes for CASSFFRDEPFF.

The V call is TRBV3-1 (or the pseudogene TRBV3-2), the J call TRBJ1-5, with D maybe TRBD1 (6 bases). The V gene lost 0 bases and the J gene lost 2 bases, with 14 bases spanning the gap. CDR1 and CDR2 (germline): LGHDT, YNNKEL (reference sequence). The CDR3 has 17 residues. CDR3 in DNA: TGTGCCAGCAGCCAAGATTTGGGGGCGCCGGGCAATCAGCCCCAGCATTTT. This codes for CASSQDLGAPGNQPQHF.

This rearrangement joins TRBV12-5 to TRBJ1-2; D call uncertain. The V end was cut by 1 base, the J end by 8 bases, with 17 bases between. This CDR3 comprises 15 residues. CDR1 is LGHNT, CDR2 FRNRAP, per germline. CDR3 bases: TGTGCTAGTGGTTTGGACGGAATAGGATCTGGGGGCTACACCTTC. Its protein product is CASGLDGIGSGGYTF.

The chain is built from TRBV7-2 and TRBJ1-2; TRBD1 aligns across 10 bases. CDR3 size: 14 residues. Germline CDR1 and CDR2: SGHTA and FQGNSA. V shed 5 bases, J shed 2 bases, and the junction held 2 bases outside the gene matches. The CDR3 DNA sequence: TGTGCCAGCAGCATGGACAGGGGGAACTATGGCTACACCTTC. This codes for CASSMDRGNYGYTF.

This chain joins TRBV28 and TRBJ2-3, with D perhaps TRBD1 (5 bases). From germline, CDR1 is MDHEN and CDR2 SYDVKM. V shed 4 bases and J shed 4 bases, with 12 bases lying between them. The CDR3 consists of 14 residues. The CDR3 here is CASSSTVQADTQYF. For the CDR3, the DNA is TGTGCCAGCAGTTCTACCGTACAGGCAGATACGCAGTATTTT.

J is TRBJ1-2 and V is TRBV30; perhaps TRBD1 as D (5 bases). The CDR3 runs 13 residues. The V and J ends lost 2 bases and 7 bases respectively, with 14 bases between them. Germline assignment: CDR1 GTSNPN and CDR2 SVGIG (reference sequence). The CDR3 DNA sequence: TGTGCCTGGAGTAAGGGCGGGGCTAGTGGCTACACCTTC. It codes for CAWSKGGASGYTF.

The CDR3: CASSLQGGGNSPLHF. In DNA form, the CDR3 reads TGTGCCAGCAGCTTACAGGGGGGGGGAAATTCACCCCTCCACTTT. The chain employs TRBV11-2 and TRBJ1-6; 7 positions agree with TRBD1. This CDR3 is built from 15 residues. Germline V lookup: CDR1 SGHAT, CDR2 FQNNGV. V trimming: 2 bases; J trimming: 7 bases; junction bases outside the gene matches: 5.

The J gene is TRBJ1-5, the V gene TRBV7-2; perhaps TRBD1 as D (5 bases). This CDR3 has 14 residues. Germline V lookup: CDR1 SGHTA, CDR2 FQGNSA. V shed 5 bases and J shed 5 bases, with 13 bases lying between them. The CDR3 coding sequence is TGTGCCAGCAGCCCGGGGGGGGTTCATCAGCCCCAGCATTTT. Translating gives CASSPGGVHQPQHF. Looking up the rest from reference TRBV7-2 and TRBJ1-5 gives the full variable domain: GAGVSQSPSNKVTEKGKDVELRCDPISGHTALYWYRQSLGQGLEFLIYFQGNSAPDKSGLPSDRFSAERTGGSVSTLTIQRTQQEDSAVYLCASSPGGVHQPQHFGDGTRLSIL.

This chain connects TRBV2 to TRBJ2-3; the D call may be TRBD1 or TRBD2 (6 bases each). Germline V gene lookup returns CDR1 SNHLY and CDR2 FYNNEI. The CDR3 covers 12 residues. V lost 7 bases to trimming and J lost 4 bases, with 9 bases between them. CDR3 sequence reads: CASTGAPDTQYF. The CDR3 DNA is TGTGCCAGCACGGGGGCCCCAGATACGCAGTATTTT.